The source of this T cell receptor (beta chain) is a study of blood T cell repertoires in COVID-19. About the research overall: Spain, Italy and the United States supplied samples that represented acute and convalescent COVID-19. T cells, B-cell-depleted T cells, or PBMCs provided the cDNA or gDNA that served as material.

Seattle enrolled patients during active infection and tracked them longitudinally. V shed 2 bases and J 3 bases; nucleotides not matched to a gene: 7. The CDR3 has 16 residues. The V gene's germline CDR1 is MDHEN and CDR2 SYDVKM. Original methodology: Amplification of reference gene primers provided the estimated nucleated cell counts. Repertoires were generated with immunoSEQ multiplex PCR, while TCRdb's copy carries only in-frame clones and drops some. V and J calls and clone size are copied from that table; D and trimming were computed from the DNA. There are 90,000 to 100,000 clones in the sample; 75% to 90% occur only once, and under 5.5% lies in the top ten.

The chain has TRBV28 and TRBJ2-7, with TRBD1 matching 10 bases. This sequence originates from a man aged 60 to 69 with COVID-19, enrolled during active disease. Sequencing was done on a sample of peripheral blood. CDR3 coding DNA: TGTGCCAGCAGTTTACCCGGGACAGGGGTTGGCTACGAGCAGTACTTC. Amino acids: CASSLPGTGVGYEQYF.